This TCR beta chain emerged from a study of blood T cell repertoires in COVID-19. Study overall: Sites across the United States, Italy and Spain contributed samples from acute and convalescent COVID-19. In each case, the material was cDNA or gDNA derived from T cells, B-cell-depleted T cells, or PBMCs.

As processed by the authors: Researchers report that nucleated cell counts were estimated from reference gene primer amplification. The data were produced by immunoSEQ multiplex PCR, yet TCRdb's version contains in-frame clones alone and is incomplete. V and J calls and clone size come straight from that table; D and trimming were deduced from the DNA. The repertoire holds more than 110,000 clones, with around nine tenths as singletons. In germline, CDR1 is MNHEY, CDR2 SVGAGI. This CDR3 contains 15 residues. The V gene lost 3 bases and the J gene lost 0 bases, with 9 bases spanning the gap. The chain carries TRBV6-5 and TRBJ1-3; a weak D match, TRBD1 (5 bases). The receptor comes from a man aged 55 to 70 with active or convalescent COVID-19. The specimen sequenced was peripheral blood. The CDR3 DNA sequence: TGTGCCAGCAGTTATGACAGACTCTCTGGAAACACCATATATTTT. Translated, it gives CASSYDRLSGNTIYF.